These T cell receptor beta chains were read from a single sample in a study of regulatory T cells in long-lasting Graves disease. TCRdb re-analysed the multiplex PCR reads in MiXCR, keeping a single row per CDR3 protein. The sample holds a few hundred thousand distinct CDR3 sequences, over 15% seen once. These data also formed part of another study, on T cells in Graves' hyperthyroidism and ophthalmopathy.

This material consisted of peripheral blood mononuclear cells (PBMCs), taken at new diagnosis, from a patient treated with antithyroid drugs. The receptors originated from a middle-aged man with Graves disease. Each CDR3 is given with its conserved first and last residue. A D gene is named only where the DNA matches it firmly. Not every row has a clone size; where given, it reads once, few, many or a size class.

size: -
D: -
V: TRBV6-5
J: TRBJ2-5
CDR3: CASSWGHAETQYF
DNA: TGTGCCAGCAGTTGGGGTCATGCGGAGACCCAGTACTTC

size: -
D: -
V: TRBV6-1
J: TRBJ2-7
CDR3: CASRLWERETYKQYF
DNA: TGTGCCAGCAGGCTGTGGGAGAGGGAAACCTACAAGCAGTACTTC

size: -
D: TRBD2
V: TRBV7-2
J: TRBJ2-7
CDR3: CASSLVASGSYEQYF
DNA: TGTGCCAGCAGCTTAGTGGCTAGCGGGTCCTACGAGCAGTACTTC

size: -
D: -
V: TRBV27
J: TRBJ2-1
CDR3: CASTLLRGIYNEQFF
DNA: TGTGCCAGCACCCTCTTAAGGGGGATATACAATGAGCAGTTCTTC

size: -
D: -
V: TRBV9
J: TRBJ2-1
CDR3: CASSPGGGTGNNEQFF
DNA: TGTGCCAGCAGCCCAGGGGGGGGGACGGGAAACAATGAGCAGTTCTTC

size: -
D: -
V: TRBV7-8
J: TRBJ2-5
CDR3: CASSSYDGAGLGTQYF
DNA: TGTGCCAGCAGCTCCTATGATGGGGCCGGCCTCGGGACCCAGTACTTC

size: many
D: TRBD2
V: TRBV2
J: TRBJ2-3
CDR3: CAGTAGGGRADTQYF
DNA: TGTGCCGGAACGGCGGGGGGGGGCCGTGCAGATACGCAGTATTTT

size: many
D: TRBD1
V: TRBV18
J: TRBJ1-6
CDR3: CASSPTGDRADSPLHF
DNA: TGTGCCAGCTCACCGACTGGCGACAGGGCGGATTCACCCCTCCACTTT

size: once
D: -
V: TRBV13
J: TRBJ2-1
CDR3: CASSLDRGEQFF
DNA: TGTGCCAGCAGCTTAGATCGGGGTGAGCAGTTCTTC

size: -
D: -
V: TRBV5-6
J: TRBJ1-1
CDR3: CASSLDSNGPEAFF
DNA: TGTGCCAGCAGCTTGGACTCTAACGGCCCTGAAGCTTTCTTT

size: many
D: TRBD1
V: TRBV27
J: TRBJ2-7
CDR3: CASSLSLGQASYEQYF
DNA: TGTGCCAGCAGTTTATCCCTGGGACAGGCATCCTACGAGCAGTACTTC

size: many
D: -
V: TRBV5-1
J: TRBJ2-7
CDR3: CASSLEQGRYEQYF
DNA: TGCGCCAGCAGCTTGGAACAGGGGAGGTACGAGCAGTACTTC

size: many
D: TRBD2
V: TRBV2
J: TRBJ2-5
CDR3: CASSAGTSGGETQYF
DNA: TGTGCCAGCAGTGCGGGGACTAGCGGGGGAGAGACCCAGTACTTC

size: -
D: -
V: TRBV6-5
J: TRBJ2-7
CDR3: CASSYSPGQPPYEQYF
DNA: TGTGCCAGCAGTTACAGCCCGGGACAACCGCCCTACGAGCAGTACTTC

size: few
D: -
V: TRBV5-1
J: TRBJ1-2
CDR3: CASSSGGDVGYTF
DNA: TGCGCCAGCAGCTCTGGGGGGGACGTTGGCTACACCTTC

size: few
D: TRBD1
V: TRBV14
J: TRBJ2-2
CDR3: CAARRGLNTGELFF
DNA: TGTGCCGCCCGAAGGGGGCTGAACACCGGGGAGCTGTTTTTT

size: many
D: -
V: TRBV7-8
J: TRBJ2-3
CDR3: CASSPRRAPSRTDTQYF
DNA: TGTGCCAGCAGCCCTAGGCGGGCCCCTTCCCGCACAGATACGCAGTATTTT

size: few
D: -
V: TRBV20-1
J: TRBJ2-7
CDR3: CSARVPPAAISYEQYF
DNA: TGCAGTGCTAGAGTCCCCCCAGCGGCGATCTCCTACGAGCAGTACTTC

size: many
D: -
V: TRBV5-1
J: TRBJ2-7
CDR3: CASSFSTTRGGYEQYF
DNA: TGCGCCAGCAGCTTCTCCACCACGAGGGGGGGGTACGAGCAGTACTTC

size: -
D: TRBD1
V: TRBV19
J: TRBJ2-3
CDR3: CASSSYRTGGFSTDTQYF
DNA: TGTGCCAGTAGTTCCTATCGGACAGGGGGATTTAGCACAGATACGCAGTATTTT

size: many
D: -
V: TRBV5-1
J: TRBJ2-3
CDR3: CASSGGTISTDTQYF
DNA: TGCGCCAGCAGCGGAGGGACCATAAGCACAGATACGCAGTATTTT

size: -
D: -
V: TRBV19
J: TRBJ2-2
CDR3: CASSWGGGWTGELFF
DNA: TGTGCCAGTAGTTGGGGGGGCGGTTGGACCGGGGAGCTGTTTTTT

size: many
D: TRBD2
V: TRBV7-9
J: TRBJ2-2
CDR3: CASSLNGGVIGELFF
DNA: TGTGCCAGCAGCTTAAACGGGGGGGTCATCGGGGAGCTGTTTTTT

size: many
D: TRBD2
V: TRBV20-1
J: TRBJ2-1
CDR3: CSASIAGRDNEQFF
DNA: TGCAGTGCTTCTATAGCGGGTAGAGACAATGAGCAGTTCTTC

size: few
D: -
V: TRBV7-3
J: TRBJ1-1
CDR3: CASSLNHAGGTEAFF
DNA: TGTGCCAGCAGCTTAAACCATGCGGGGGGCACTGAAGCTTTCTTT

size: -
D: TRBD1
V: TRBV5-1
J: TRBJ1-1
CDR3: CASSYRTGPTEAFF
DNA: TGCGCCAGCAGCTACCGGACAGGGCCCACTGAAGCTTTCTTT

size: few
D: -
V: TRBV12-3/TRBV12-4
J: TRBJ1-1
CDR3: CASTFKGGGGNTEAFF
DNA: TGTGCCAGCACCTTTAAGGGGGGGGGCGGGAACACTGAAGCTTTCTTT

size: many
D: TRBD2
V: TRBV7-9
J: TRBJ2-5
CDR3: CASSFGGGQETQYF
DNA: TGTGCCAGCAGCTTCGGGGGGGGCCAAGAGACCCAGTACTTC

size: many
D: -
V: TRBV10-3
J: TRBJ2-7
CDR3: CAISDLHTGEQYF
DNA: TGTGCCATCAGTGACCTTCACACAGGCGAGCAGTACTTC

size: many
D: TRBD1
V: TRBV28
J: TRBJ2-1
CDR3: CASSQQGLEQFF
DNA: TGTGCCAGCAGTCAACAGGGGCTTGAGCAGTTCTTC

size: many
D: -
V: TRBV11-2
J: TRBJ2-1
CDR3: CASSSLRGRRLNEQFF
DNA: TGTGCCAGCAGCTCCCTTCGGGGCCGCCGGCTGAATGAGCAGTTCTTC

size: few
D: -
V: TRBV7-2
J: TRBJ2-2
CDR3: CASSRTRGPGELFF
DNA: TGTGCCAGCAGCCGGACTCGGGGACCCGGGGAGCTGTTTTTT

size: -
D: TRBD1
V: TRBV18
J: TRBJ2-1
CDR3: CVSSPRTGSLYNEQFF
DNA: TGTGTCAGCTCACCTAGGACAGGGTCACTATACAATGAGCAGTTCTTC

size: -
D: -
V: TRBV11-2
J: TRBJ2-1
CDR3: CASSLAPHEQFF
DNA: TGTGCCAGCAGCTTAGCCCCGCATGAGCAGTTCTTC

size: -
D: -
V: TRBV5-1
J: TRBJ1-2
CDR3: CASSSDPGTFNGYTF
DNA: TGCGCCAGCAGCTCAGATCCGGGGACCTTCAATGGCTACACCTTC

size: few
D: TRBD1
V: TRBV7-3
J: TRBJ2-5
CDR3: CASRPGQGARETQYF
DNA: TGTGCCAGCAGACCCGGACAGGGGGCGCGGGAGACCCAGTACTTC

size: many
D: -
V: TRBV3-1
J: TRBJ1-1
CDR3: CASSQEFRETEAFF
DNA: TGTGCCAGCAGCCAAGAGTTCAGGGAGACTGAAGCTTTCTTT

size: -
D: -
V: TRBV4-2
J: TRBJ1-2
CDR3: CASSQEGGVGHYGYTF
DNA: TGTGCCAGCAGCCAAGAGGGGGGGGTAGGTCACTATGGCTACACCTTC

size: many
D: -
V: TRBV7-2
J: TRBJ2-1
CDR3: CASSLLRSDNEQFF
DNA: TGTGCCAGCAGCTTATTGCGATCAGACAATGAGCAGTTCTTC

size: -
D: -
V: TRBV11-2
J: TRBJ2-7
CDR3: CASSFVRGGGSYEQYF
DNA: TGTGCCAGCAGCTTCGTAAGAGGGGGGGGCTCCTACGAGCAGTACTTC

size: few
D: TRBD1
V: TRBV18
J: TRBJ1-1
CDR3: CASSLRQGGENTEAFF
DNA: TGTGCCAGCTCTCTCCGACAGGGGGGTGAGAACACTGAAGCTTTCTTT

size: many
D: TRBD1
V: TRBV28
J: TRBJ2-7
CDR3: CATTEAGGSYEQYF
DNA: TGTGCCACTACCGAGGCAGGGGGTTCCTACGAGCAGTACTTC

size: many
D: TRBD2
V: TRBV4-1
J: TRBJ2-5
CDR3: CASSQGLAGGGETQYF
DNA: TGCGCCAGCAGCCAAGGTCTAGCGGGGGGTGGGGAGACCCAGTACTTC

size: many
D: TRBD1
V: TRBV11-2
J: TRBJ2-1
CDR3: CASSTRGLPYNEQFF
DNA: TGTGCCAGCAGCACCAGGGGGCTCCCCTACAATGAGCAGTTCTTC

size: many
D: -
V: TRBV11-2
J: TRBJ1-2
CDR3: CASSLIHRAVANYGYTF
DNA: TGTGCCAGCAGCTTAATTCACAGAGCGGTGGCTAACTATGGCTACACCTTC